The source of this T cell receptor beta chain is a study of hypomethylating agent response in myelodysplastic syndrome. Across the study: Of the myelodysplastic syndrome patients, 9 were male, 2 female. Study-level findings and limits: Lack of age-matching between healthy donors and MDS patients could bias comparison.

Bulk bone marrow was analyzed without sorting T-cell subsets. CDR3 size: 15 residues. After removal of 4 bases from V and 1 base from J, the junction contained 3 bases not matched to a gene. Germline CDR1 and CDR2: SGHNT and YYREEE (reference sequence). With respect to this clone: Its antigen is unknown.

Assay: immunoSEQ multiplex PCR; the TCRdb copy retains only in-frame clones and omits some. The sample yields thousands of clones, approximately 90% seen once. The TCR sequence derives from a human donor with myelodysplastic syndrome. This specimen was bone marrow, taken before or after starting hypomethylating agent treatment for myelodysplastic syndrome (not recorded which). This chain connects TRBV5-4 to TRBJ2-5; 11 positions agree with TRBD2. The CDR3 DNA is TGTGCCAGCAGCCAGGGGACTAGCGGCCAAGAGACCCAGTACTTC. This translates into CASSQGTSGQETQYF.